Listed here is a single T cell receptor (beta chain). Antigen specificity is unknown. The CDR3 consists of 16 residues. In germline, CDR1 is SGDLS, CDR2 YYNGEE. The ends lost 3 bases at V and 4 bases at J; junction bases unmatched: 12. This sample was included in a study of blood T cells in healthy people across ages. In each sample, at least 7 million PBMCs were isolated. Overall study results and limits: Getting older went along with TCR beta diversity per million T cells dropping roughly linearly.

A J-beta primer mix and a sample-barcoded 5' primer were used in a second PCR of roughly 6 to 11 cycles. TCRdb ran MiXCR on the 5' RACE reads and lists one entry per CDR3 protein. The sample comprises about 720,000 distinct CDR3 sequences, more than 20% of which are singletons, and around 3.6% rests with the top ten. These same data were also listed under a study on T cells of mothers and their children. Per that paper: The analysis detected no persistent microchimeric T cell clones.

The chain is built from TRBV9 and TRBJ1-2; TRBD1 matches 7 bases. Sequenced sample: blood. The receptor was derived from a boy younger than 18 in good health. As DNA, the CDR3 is TGTGCCAGCAGCGCTCAGACAGGGCTCCCAGGCTATGGCTACACCTTC. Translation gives CASSAQTGLPGYGYTF. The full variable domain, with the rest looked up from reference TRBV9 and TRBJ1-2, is DSGVTQTPKHLITATGQRVTLRCSPRSGDLSVYWYQQSLDQGLQFLIQYYNGEERAKGNILERFSAQQFPDLHSELNLSSLELGDSALYFCASSAQTGLPGYGYTFGSGTRLTVV.